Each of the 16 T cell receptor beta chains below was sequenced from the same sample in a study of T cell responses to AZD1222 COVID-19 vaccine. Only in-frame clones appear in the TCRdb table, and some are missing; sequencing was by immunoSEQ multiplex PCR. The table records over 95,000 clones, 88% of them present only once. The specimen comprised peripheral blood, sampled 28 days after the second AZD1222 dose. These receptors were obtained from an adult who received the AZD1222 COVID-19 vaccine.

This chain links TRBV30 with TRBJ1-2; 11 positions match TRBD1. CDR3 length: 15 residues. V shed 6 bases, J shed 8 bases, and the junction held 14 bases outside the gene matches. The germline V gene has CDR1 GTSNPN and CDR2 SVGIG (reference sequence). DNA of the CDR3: TGTGCCTGCCCTGTAAGCGGACAGGGGGCTTCCGGCTACACCTTC. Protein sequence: CACPVSGQGASGYTF.

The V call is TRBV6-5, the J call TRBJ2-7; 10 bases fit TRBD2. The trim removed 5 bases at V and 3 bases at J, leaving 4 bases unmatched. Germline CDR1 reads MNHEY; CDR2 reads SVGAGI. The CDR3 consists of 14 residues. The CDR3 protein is CASSTLAGIYEQYF. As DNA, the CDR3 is TGTGCCAGCAGTACACTAGCGGGAATCTACGAGCAGTACTTC.

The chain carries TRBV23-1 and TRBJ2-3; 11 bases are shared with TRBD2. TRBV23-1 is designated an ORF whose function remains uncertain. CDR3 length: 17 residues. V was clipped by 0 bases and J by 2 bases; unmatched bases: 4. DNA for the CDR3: TGCGCCAGCAGTCAATCGAGACTAGCGGGAAACACAGATACGCAGTATTTT. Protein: CASSQSRLAGNTDTQYF.

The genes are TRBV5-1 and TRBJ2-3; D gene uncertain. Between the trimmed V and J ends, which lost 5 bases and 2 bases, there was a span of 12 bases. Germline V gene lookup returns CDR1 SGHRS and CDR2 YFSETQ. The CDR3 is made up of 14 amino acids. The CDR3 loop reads CASRTSGSTDTQYF. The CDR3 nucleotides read TGCGCCAGCAGGACCTCGGGCTCCACAGATACGCAGTATTTT. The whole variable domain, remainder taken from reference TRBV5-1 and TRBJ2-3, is KAGVTQTPRYLIKTRGQQVTLSCSPISGHRSVSWYQQTPGQGLQFLFEYFSETQRNKGNFPGRFSGRQFSNSRSEMNVSTLELGDSALYLCASRTSGSTDTQYFGPGTRLTVL.

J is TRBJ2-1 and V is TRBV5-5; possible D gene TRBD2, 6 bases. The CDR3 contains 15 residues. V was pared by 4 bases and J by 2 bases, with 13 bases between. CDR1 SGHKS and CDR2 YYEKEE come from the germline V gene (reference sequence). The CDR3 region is CASSLGTGAYNEQFF. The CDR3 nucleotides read TGTGCCAGCAGCCTCGGGACTGGCGCCTACAATGAGCAGTTCTTC.

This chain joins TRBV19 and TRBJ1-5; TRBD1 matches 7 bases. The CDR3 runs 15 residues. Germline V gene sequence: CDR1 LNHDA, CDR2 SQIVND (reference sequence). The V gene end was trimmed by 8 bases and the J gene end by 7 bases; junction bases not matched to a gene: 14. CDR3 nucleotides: TGTGCCAGTTCTTCGGCTCGACAGGGCGGCCAGCCCCAGCATTTT. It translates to CASSSARQGGQPQHF.

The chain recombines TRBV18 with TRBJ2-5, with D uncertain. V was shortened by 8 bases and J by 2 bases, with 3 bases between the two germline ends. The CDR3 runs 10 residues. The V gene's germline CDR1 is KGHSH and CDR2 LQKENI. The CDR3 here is CASGQETQYF. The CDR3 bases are TGTGCCAGCGGACAAGAGACCCAGTACTTC.

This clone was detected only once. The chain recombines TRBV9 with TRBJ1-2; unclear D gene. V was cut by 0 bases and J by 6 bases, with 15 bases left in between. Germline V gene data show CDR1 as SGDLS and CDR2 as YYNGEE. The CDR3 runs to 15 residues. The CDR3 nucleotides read TGTGCCAGCAGCGTAGGGTCGGGTTTAGTCGATGGCTACACCTTC. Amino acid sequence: CASSVGSGLVDGYTF.

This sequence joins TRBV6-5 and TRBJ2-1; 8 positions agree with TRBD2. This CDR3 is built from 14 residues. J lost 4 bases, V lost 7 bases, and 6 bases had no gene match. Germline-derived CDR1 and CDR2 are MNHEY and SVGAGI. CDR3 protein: CASKVSGNYNEQFF. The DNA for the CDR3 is TGTGCCAGCAAGGTTAGCGGGAATTACAATGAGCAGTTCTTC.

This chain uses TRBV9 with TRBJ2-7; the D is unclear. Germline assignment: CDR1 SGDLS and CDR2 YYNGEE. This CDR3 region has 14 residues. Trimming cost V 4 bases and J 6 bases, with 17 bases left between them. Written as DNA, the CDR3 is TGTGCCAGCAGCAAAATGTTAGATTCGAGCGAGCAGTACTTC. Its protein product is CASSKMLDSSEQYF.

Written as DNA, the CDR3 is TGTGCCAGCAGCTTGGAAGCAGGGTATAATGAAAAACTGTTTTTT. Protein product: CASSLEAGYNEKLFF. The rearrangement uses TRBV27 and TRBJ1-4; weak D call: TRBD1 (5 bases). The CDR3 spans 15 residues. V gave up 6 bases and J gave up 4 bases, with 15 bases separating them. Looked up from germline, CDR1 is MNHEY and CDR2 is SMNVEV (reference sequence).

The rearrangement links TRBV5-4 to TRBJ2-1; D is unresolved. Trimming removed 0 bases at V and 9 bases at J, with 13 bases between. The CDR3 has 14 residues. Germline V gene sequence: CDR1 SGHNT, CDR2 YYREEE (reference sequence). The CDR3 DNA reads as TGTGCCAGCAGCTTGGGATCGTCGGTAAGTGAGCAGTTCTTC. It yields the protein CASSLGSSVSEQFF.

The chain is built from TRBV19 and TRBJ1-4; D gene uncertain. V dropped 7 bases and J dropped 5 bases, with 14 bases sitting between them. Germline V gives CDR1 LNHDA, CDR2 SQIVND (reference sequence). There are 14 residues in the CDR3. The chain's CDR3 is CASMSPGRNEKLFF. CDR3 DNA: TGTGCCAGTATGAGCCCCGGAAGGAATGAAAAACTGTTTTTT.

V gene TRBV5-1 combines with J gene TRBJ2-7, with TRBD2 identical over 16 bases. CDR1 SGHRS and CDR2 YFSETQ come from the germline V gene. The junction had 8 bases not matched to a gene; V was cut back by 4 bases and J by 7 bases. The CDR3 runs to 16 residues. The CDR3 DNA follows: TGCGCCAGCAGCGAGGGACTAGCGGGAGGGCCGTGGGAGCAGTACTTC. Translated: CASSEGLAGGPWEQYF.

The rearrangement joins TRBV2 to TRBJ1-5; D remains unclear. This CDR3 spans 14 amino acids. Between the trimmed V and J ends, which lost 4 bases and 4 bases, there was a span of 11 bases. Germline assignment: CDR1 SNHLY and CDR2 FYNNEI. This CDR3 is CASSAGNRNQPQHF. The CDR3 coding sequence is TGTGCCAGCAGTGCGGGGAATCGGAATCAGCCCCAGCATTTT.

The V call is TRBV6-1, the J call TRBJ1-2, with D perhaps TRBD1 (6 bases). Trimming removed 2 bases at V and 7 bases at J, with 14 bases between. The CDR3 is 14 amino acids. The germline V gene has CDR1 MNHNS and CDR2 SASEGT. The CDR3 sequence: CASSERNREGGYTF. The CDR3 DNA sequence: TGTGCCAGCAGTGAAAGAAACAGGGAGGGTGGCTACACCTTC.